This T cell receptor (beta chain) appears in the sequencing data of a study of technical replicates of blood from a few donors. The CDR3 spans 15 residues. Germline V gene data show CDR1 as LGHNA and CDR2 as YSLEER. Trimming cost V 0 bases and J 2 bases, with 11 bases left between them. The assay was immunoSEQ multiplex PCR, and TCRdb's table has in-frame clones only and misses some. Counted here are over 50,000 clones, more than 75% occurring once; the ten biggest clones make up about 4.8%. The sequence derives from a human donor in good health. Some clones in this sample may be carry-over from other donors' samples. The chain carries TRBV4-3 and TRBJ2-7; no clear D. Source material: PBMCs. Here the CDR3 reads CASSQENELAYEQYF. The CDR3 bases are TGCGCCAGCAGCCAAGAAAATGAGCTGGCCTACGAGCAGTACTTC.